This entry lists 30 T cell receptor beta chains sequenced from one sample in a study of blood T cell repertoires in COVID-19. The method was immunoSEQ multiplex PCR; TCRdb's version includes in-frame clones alone and lacks a portion of them. The table includes over 250,000 clones, about nine tenths detected once. The sequenced material came from peripheral blood. These receptors all stem from a woman in her forties or fifties with COVID-19, enrolled during active disease.

The V and J genes are TRBV18 and TRBJ2-5, with D hard to call. Germline values: CDR1 KGHSH, CDR2 LQKENI. The CDR3 covers 14 residues. Trimming cost V 1 base and J 1 base, with 7 bases left between them. The chain's CDR3 is CASSPRQSQETQYF. DNA of the CDR3: TGTGCCAGCTCACCACGACAAAGCCAAGAGACCCAGTACTTC.

This chain joins TRBV6-5 and TRBJ2-2; TRBD2 matches at 7 bases. The germline CDR1 and CDR2 sequences are MNHEY and SVGAGI. This CDR3 has 15 amino acids. After removal of 6 bases from V and 6 bases from J, the junction contained 10 bases not matched to a gene. The CDR3 DNA follows: TGTGCCAGCAGGGGAGGGACCCTCCGGGCCGGGGAGCTGTTTTTT. Encoded protein: CASRGGTLRAGELFF.

The chain's CDR3 is CASRQQGAQGETQYF. As DNA, the CDR3 is TGTGCCAGCAGACAACAGGGGGCGCAGGGGGAGACCCAGTACTTC. V gene TRBV27 combines with J gene TRBJ2-5; TRBD1 agrees at 9 bases. V lost 6 bases, J lost 5 bases, and 10 bases stayed unmatched. The CDR3 is made up of 15 amino acids. Looked up from germline, CDR1 is MNHEY and CDR2 is SMNVEV (reference sequence).

The V call is TRBV3-1 (or the pseudogene TRBV3-2), the J call TRBJ1-2; 7 bases fit TRBD1. The CDR3 covers 12 residues. Germline-derived CDR1 and CDR2 are LGHDT and YNNKEL (reference sequence). V dropped 6 bases and J dropped 7; count of bases not matched to a gene: 5. CDR3 sequence: CASSPRTGGYTF. Here the CDR3 DNA reads TGTGCCAGCAGTCCAAGGACAGGTGGCTACACCTTC.

The chain uses TRBV12-1 and TRBJ1-6; the table names TRBD1, a call not compared with the DNA. TRBV12-1 is described as a pseudogene. The CDR3 is 15 amino acids. This CDR3 reads CASSLRQGRHSPLHF. The CDR3 region has the DNA TGTGCCAGCAGCTTGCGACAGGGTCGGCATTCACCCCTCCACTTT.

The chain is built from TRBV6-5 and TRBJ1-2; D might be TRBD1 (6 bases). V was pared by 2 bases and J by 6 bases, with 10 bases between. This CDR3 has 13 residues. The germline V gene has CDR1 MNHEY and CDR2 SVGAGI. CDR3 amino acids: CASSYHSGDGYTF. The CDR3 DNA is TGTGCCAGCAGTTACCATTCAGGGGATGGCTACACCTTC.

V gene TRBV19 combines with J gene TRBJ2-1, with 8 bases matching TRBD2. CDR1 is LNHDA and CDR2 is SQIVND in the germline V gene (reference sequence). The CDR3 extends over 13 amino acids. Germline trimming cut 6 bases from V and 6 bases from J; bases unmatched to any gene: 4. CDR3 coding DNA: TGTGCCAGTAGCCCTGGGACTAGCAATGAGCAGTTCTTC. The encoded protein is CASSPGTSNEQFF.

The gene calls are TRBV13 and TRBJ1-2; 8 bases align to TRBD1. The CDR3 consists of 16 residues. The germline V gene encodes CDR1 PRHDT and CDR2 FYEKMQ (reference sequence). Trimming cost V 5 bases and J 0 bases; bases outside gene matches: 8. CDR3 residues: CASSRTGTGANYGYTF. In DNA form, the CDR3 reads TGTGCCAGCAGCCGCACGGGGACAGGAGCTAACTATGGCTACACCTTC.

This clone was detected a few times. The chain is built from TRBV6-2 or TRBV6-3 and TRBJ2-2; TRBD2 is a possible D gene (6 bases). V shed 2 bases and J shed 0 bases, with 7 bases lying between them. CDR1 is MNHEY, CDR2 SVGEGT, per germline. The CDR3 is made up of 15 amino acids. The CDR3 spells CASSYTGANTGELFF. The CDR3 DNA sequence: TGTGCCAGCAGTTACACGGGGGCGAACACCGGGGAGCTGTTTTTT.

This chain links TRBV15 with TRBJ1-1; TRBD1 matches 12 bases. This CDR3 comprises 18 residues. Germline assignment: CDR1 LNHNV and CDR2 YYDKDF (reference sequence). Trimming removed 1 base from V and 3 bases from J; junction bases left unmatched: 9. The CDR3 sequence: CATSRGDRGRGVDTEAFF. CDR3 DNA sequence: TGTGCCACCAGCAGAGGGGACAGGGGGCGTGGGGTGGACACTGAAGCTTTCTTT.

The genes are TRBV7-9 and TRBJ2-1, with D perhaps matching TRBD2 (5 bases). Germline V gene lookup returns CDR1 SEHNR and CDR2 FQNEAQ (reference sequence). The CDR3 loop spans 13 amino acids. Trimming removed 4 bases at V and 8 bases at J, with 12 bases between. Written as DNA, the CDR3 is TGTGCCAGCAGCTGGACTTCGGTCGATGAGCAGTTCTTC. Protein: CASSWTSVDEQFF.

V and J are TRBV27 and TRBJ2-3; 8 nucleotides match TRBD2. This CDR3 contains 18 residues. Germline trimming cut 3 bases from V and 1 base from J; bases unmatched to any gene: 12. The germline gives CDR1 MNHEY, CDR2 SMNVEV (reference sequence). CDR3 in DNA: TGTGCCAGCAGTTTCATCGGGAGGGCCGGAGTAGGCACAGATACGCAGTATTTT. Translated, it gives CASSFIGRAGVGTDTQYF.

The chain has TRBV28 and TRBJ1-3; the D is unclear. V gave up 2 bases and J gave up 1 base, with 6 bases separating them. From germline, CDR1 is MDHEN and CDR2 SYDVKM. The CDR3 has 14 amino acids. CDR3 in DNA: TGTGCCAGCAGTTTACTTTCTTCTGGAAACACCATATATTTT. It codes for CASSLLSSGNTIYF.

The chain joins TRBV6-2 or TRBV6-3 to TRBJ1-1; D is unresolved. The V end lost 1 base, the J end lost 4 bases, and 13 bases lay between the germline ends. Germline V gene lookup returns CDR1 MNHEY and CDR2 SVGEGT. The CDR3 is made up of 15 amino acids. The CDR3 DNA reads as TGTGCCAGCAGTTACTATGTCCCCACGGGCACTGAAGCTTTCTTT. Encoded protein: CASSYYVPTGTEAFF.

This chain joins TRBV4-3 and TRBJ2-2; tentative D call: TRBD2 (6 bases). This CDR3 contains 15 residues. CDR1 and CDR2 (germline): LGHNA, YSLEER. V was clipped by 4 bases and J by 3 bases, with 12 bases between them. The CDR3 bases are TGCGCCAGCAGCCTCCGGACTACTTACACCGGGGAGCTGTTTTTT. It yields the protein CASSLRTTYTGELFF.

This clone was recorded only once. The chain recombines TRBV7-9 with TRBJ1-6; weak D call: TRBD1 (5 bases). Trimming cost V 5 bases and J 7 bases, with 15 bases left between them. CDR3 length equals 15 residues. The germline CDR1 and CDR2 sequences are SEHNR and FQNEAQ (reference sequence). The CDR3 reads CASSPLAGPNSPLHF. The CDR3 nucleotides are TGTGCCAGCAGCCCCCTGGCAGGGCCGAATTCACCCCTCCACTTT.

The chain employs TRBV6-4 and TRBJ2-1; 9 bases are a match to TRBD1. Unmatched junction bases numbered 9, after V lost 3 bases and J lost 9 bases. Per germline, CDR1 MRHNA and CDR2 SNTAGT. The CDR3 has 15 amino acids. This CDR3 reads CASSETTGGKGEQFF. In nucleotides, the CDR3 is TGTGCCAGCAGTGAAACGACAGGGGGGAAGGGTGAGCAGTTCTTC.

The chain couples TRBV24-1 to TRBJ2-2; no clear D gene. This CDR3 is built from 12 residues. V lost 4 bases to trimming and J lost 6 bases, with 5 bases between them. Germline V gene data show CDR1 as KGHDR and CDR2 as SFDVKD. CDR3 in amino acids: CATSDSSGELFF. The CDR3 DNA reads as TGTGCCACCAGTGACAGTTCCGGGGAGCTGTTTTTT.

The V call is TRBV5-4, the J call TRBJ2-3; D is undetermined. The V gene lost 0 bases and the J gene lost 2 bases, with 7 bases spanning the gap. This CDR3 has 14 amino acids. The V gene's germline CDR1 is SGHNT and CDR2 YYREEE (reference sequence). The CDR3 spells CASSLDRNTDTQYF. CDR3 nucleotide sequence: TGTGCCAGCAGCTTGGACAGAAACACAGATACGCAGTATTTT.

The V and J genes are TRBV24-1 and TRBJ2-1; 8 bases align to TRBD2. Germline CDR1 is KGHDR and CDR2 is SFDVKD. The CDR3 is made up of 15 amino acids. Trimming took 4 bases from V and 6 from J; bases not matched to a gene: 7. The CDR3 sequence is CATSDRTSSGNEQFF. DNA of the CDR3: TGTGCCACCAGTGACAGGACTAGCTCCGGCAATGAGCAGTTCTTC.

The rearrangement links TRBV7-9 to TRBJ2-7; 7 nucleotides match TRBD2. Germline V lookup: CDR1 SEHNR, CDR2 FQNEAQ (reference sequence). This CDR3 comprises 14 residues. Germline trimming cut 4 bases from V and 0 bases from J; bases unmatched to any gene: 3. In nucleotides, the CDR3 is TGTGCCAGCAGCTCGGGCGGGAGCTCCTACGAGCAGTACTTC. It specifies CASSSGGSSYEQYF.

This chain links TRBV6-1 with TRBJ2-1; TRBD1 might be the D (6 bases). Germline V gene sequence: CDR1 MNHNS, CDR2 SASEGT. CDR3 size: 17 residues. V lost 4 bases and J 4 bases, leaving 20 bases between the germline ends. The CDR3 loop is CASSVRYKQGGYNEQFF. Written as DNA, the CDR3 is TGTGCCAGCAGTGTCCGCTATAAACAGGGCGGATACAATGAGCAGTTCTTC.

The rearrangement joins TRBV11-2 to TRBJ1-5, with D maybe TRBD1 (6 bases). CDR3 length: 14 amino acids. The V and J ends lost 3 bases and 3 bases respectively, with 9 bases between them. Germline loops: CDR1 SGHAT, CDR2 FQNNGV. The CDR3 sequence is CASSFGGVNQPQHF. The CDR3 DNA is TGTGCCAGCAGCTTTGGGGGCGTCAATCAGCCCCAGCATTTT.

The J gene is TRBJ1-5, the V gene TRBV7-2; TRBD1 agrees at 10 bases. The CDR3 sequence is 15 residues long. The J segment lost 4 bases and the V segment lost 7 bases, leaving 7 bases of the junction unmatched. Germline V CDR1 and CDR2: SGHTA, FQGNSA. CDR3 protein: CASTPGGQGNQPQHF. For the CDR3, the DNA is TGTGCCAGCACTCCGGGGGGACAGGGGAATCAGCCCCAGCATTTT.

About this clone itself: The sample carries other DNA sequences with the same CDR3. The rearrangement uses TRBV6-5 and TRBJ1-4; 9 nucleotides agree with TRBD1. The CDR3 sequence is 14 residues long. Germline V gives CDR1 MNHEY, CDR2 SVGAGI. J gave up 5 bases and V 2 bases, and 0 bases lay outside the gene matches. CDR3 bases: TGTGCCAGCAGTTACACAGGGGGCAATGAAAAACTGTTTTTT. Amino acid sequence: CASSYTGGNEKLFF.

Remarks on this clone: The identical CDR3 is also encoded by other nucleotide sequences in the sample. The CDR3 loop is CASSLAAGSYNEQFF. The CDR3 DNA reads as TGTGCCAGCAGCTTAGCGGCAGGCTCCTACAATGAGCAGTTCTTC. This chain links TRBV7-9 with TRBJ2-1; D unresolved. CDR1 and CDR2 (germline): SEHNR, FQNEAQ (reference sequence). Trimming took 0 bases from V and 0 from J, leaving 6 bases between them. CDR3 length: 15 residues.

The chain links TRBV4-1 to TRBJ1-3; no firm D call. Trimming cost V 4 bases and J 1 base, with 17 bases left between them. Germline CDR1 and CDR2: MGHRA and YSYEKL. The CDR3 is made up of 17 amino acids. CDR3 DNA sequence: TGCGCCAGCAGCCCTGTGCAACCCCAACAATCTGGAAACACCATATATTTT. Protein: CASSPVQPQQSGNTIYF.

This clone was seen once. V is TRBV6-5 and J is TRBJ2-7; 7 bases fit TRBD1. The CDR3 runs to 14 residues. The germline CDR1 and CDR2 sequences are MNHEY and SVGAGI. V shed 7 bases and J 0 bases; nucleotides not matched to a gene: 6. CDR3 in DNA: TGTGCCAGCATCCCCGGACAGGTCTCCTACGAGCAGTACTTC. Its translation: CASIPGQVSYEQYF.

The chain employs TRBV5-4 and TRBJ2-3; possible D gene TRBD1, 5 bases. The CDR3 totals 16 residues. Trimming removed 2 bases at V and 1 base at J, with 14 bases between. Germline V CDR1 and CDR2: SGHNT, YYREEE (reference sequence). The CDR3 region is CASSLQGVPRTDTQYF. The CDR3 DNA follows: TGTGCCAGCAGCTTACAAGGGGTACCACGCACAGATACGCAGTATTTT.

The rearrangement links TRBV6-2 or TRBV6-3 to TRBJ2-1; D not certain. Germline CDR1 and CDR2: MNHEY and SVGEGT. The CDR3 is made up of 14 amino acids. V was clipped by 2 bases and J by 10 bases, with 15 bases between them. In DNA, the CDR3 is TGTGCCAGCAGTTACATTAACTCCCGCCGCGAGCAGTTCTTC. It is translated as CASSYINSRREQFF.